Listed below are T cell receptor beta chains from one sample, sequenced in a study of CD8 T cells in ankylosing spondylitis. From the 5' RACE reads, TCRdb called clonotypes with MiXCR, one entry per CDR3 protein. Of around 230,000 distinct CDR3 sequences listed, approximately 8.4% are singletons. The material sequenced was blood, either unsorted or a sorted T cell fraction (not recorded which). The receptors here all came from a female donor with ankylosing spondylitis or in good health (not recorded which). Both conserved end residues are part of each CDR3. D genes are given only for firm matches. The size entry gives once, few, many or a size class.

abundance,v_gene,d_gene,j_gene,CDR3nt,CDR3aa
few,TRBV27,TRBD1,TRBJ1-2,TGTGCCAGCAGTTTATACGGGACAGGCCACTATGGCTACACCTTC,CASSLYGTGHYGYTF
many,TRBV3-1,.,TRBJ2-1,TGTGCCAGCAGCCAAGAGTTGTCGAACAATGAGCAGTTCTTC,CASSQELSNNEQFF
many,TRBV3-1,.,TRBJ1-4,TGTGCCAGCAGCCAAGTTGGGGGGATCGATGAAAAACTGTTTTTT,CASSQVGGIDEKLFF
many,TRBV20-1,.,TRBJ1-4,TGCAGTGCTTTGGCCGGGTTGGGCGAAAAACTGTTTTTT,CSALAGLGEKLFF
many,TRBV13,.,TRBJ1-4,TGTGCCAGCCCTCCCGGTACGACAGCAAATAATGAAAAACTGTTTTTT,CASPPGTTANNEKLFF
many,TRBV4-2,TRBD2,TRBJ2-3,TGTGCCAGCAGCCAAAGCGGGAAGTGGGAGTTGCCCACAGATACGCAGTATTTT,CASSQSGKWELPTDTQYF
many,TRBV11-2,.,TRBJ2-1,TGTGCCAGCAGCTCCTTTGAGGTGCAGTTCTTC,CASSSFEVQFF
many,TRBV19,.,TRBJ2-3,TGTGCCAGTAGTATCGTAGGGAGATTGAGCACAGATACGCAGTATTTT,CASSIVGRLSTDTQYF
many,TRBV29-1,TRBD2,TRBJ2-7,TGCAGCGTTGAAGGGGCGAGCGGGAGAACTCCCCACGAGCAGTACTTC,CSVEGASGRTPHEQYF
many,TRBV5-1,TRBD2,TRBJ2-1,TGCGCCAGCAGCTCCGTAGCGGGAGGGACCTACAATGAGCAGTTCTTC,CASSSVAGGTYNEQFF
many,TRBV29-1,.,TRBJ1-2,TGCAGCGACCTAAGGACAGCTAACTATGGCTACACCTTC,CSDLRTANYGYTF
many,TRBV25-1,.,TRBJ1-1,TGTGCCAGCAGTGACCCGAACACTGAAGCTTTCTTT,CASSDPNTEAFF
many,TRBV9,.,TRBJ1-2,TGTGCCAGCAGCACCGACAGCTACTATGGCTACACCTTC,CASSTDSYYGYTF
few,TRBV7-8,.,TRBJ1-2,TGTGCCAGCAGCTTGGGTGACAGGCGCGTAGGCTACACCTTC,CASSLGDRRVGYTF
many,TRBV24-1,.,TRBJ2-1,TGTGCCACCAGTGAGAGCAGGGGGGCGTGGTGGTTCTTC,CATSESRGAWWFF
many,TRBV10-3,.,TRBJ1-1,TGTGCCATCGGAGGGGGGACTGAAGCTTTCTTT,CAIGGGTEAFF
many,TRBV7-9,TRBD1,TRBJ1-1,TGTGCCAGCAGCAACTGGGACAGGGACACTGAAGCTTTCTTT,CASSNWDRDTEAFF
many,TRBV5-1,TRBD2,TRBJ2-3,TGCGCCAGCAAACTAGCGGGAGGAAGCACAGATACGCAGTATTTT,CASKLAGGSTDTQYF
many,TRBV15,.,TRBJ2-7,TGTGCCACCAGCAGAGATCTAGGGGGGGCTCTCGAGCAGTACTTC,CATSRDLGGALEQYF
many,TRBV3-1,TRBD1,TRBJ2-7,TGTGCCAGCAGCCAAGTTTTAGGAGACAGGGGGCTTGCCGAGCAGTACTTC,CASSQVLGDRGLAEQYF
many,TRBV27,TRBD1,TRBJ1-5,TGTGCCAGCAGGGACGGACAGGGTAATCAGCCCCAGCATTTT,CASRDGQGNQPQHF
many,TRBV20-1,TRBD1,TRBJ2-7,TGCAGTGCTCACCGTCTGACAGGGGATCCCTACGAGCAGTACTTC,CSAHRLTGDPYEQYF
many,TRBV7-2,TRBD2,TRBJ2-1,TGTGCCAGCAGCAACACCGGGACTAGCAGTTACAATGAGCAGTTCTTC,CASSNTGTSSYNEQFF
few,TRBV10-3,TRBD2,TRBJ2-3,TGTGCCATCAGGGAAACCAGCGGGAGAAACACAGATACGCAGTATTTT,CAIRETSGRNTDTQYF
many,TRBV7-2,.,TRBJ1-2,TGTGCCAGCAGCCAAGGGGAATTGGGCTACACCTTC,CASSQGELGYTF
many,TRBV20-1,.,TRBJ2-5,TGCAGTGCTAGTCCGGAGGGAGAGACCCAGTACTTC,CSASPEGETQYF
many,TRBV12-3/TRBV12-4,.,TRBJ1-3,TGTGCCAGCAGCCATACATTTAACAGGGCCTCTGGAAACACCATATATTTT,CASSHTFNRASGNTIYF
few,TRBV7-2,.,TRBJ1-2,TGTGCCAGCAGTCCGGACAGTAACTATGGCTACACCTTC,CASSPDSNYGYTF
many,TRBV20-1,.,TRBJ2-7,TGCAGTGCCAAAAGCGGCGCGGGGCATTACGAGCAGTACTTC,CSAKSGAGHYEQYF